This T cell receptor (beta chain) derives from a study of blood T cell repertoires in COVID-19. The overall study: COVID-19 samples from acute and convalescent phases originated in the United States, Italy and Spain.

This CDR3 is 12 amino acids long. Trimming took 5 bases from V and 3 from J, leaving 7 bases between them. Germline CDR1 and CDR2: SEHNR and FQNEAQ (reference sequence). TCRdb's copy holds only in-frame clones and misses some; the assay was immunoSEQ multiplex PCR. The sample yields roughly 290,000 clones, about 87% seen once. The rearrangement links TRBV7-9 to TRBJ1-2; D is uncertain. Source material: peripheral blood. This clonotype originated in a woman aged 45-65 years who had recovered from COVID-19. CDR3 amino acids: CASSRSDYGYTF. Written as DNA, the CDR3 is TGTGCCAGCAGCCGCTCGGACTATGGCTACACCTTC.